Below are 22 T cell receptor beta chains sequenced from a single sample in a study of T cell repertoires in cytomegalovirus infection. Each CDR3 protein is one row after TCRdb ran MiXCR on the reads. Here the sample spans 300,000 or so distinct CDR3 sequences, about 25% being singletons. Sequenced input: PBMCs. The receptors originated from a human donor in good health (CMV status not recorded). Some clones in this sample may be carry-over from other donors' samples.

The CDR3 DNA reads TGTGCCAGCAGTATCAGGGTTGTCAGGCAGCCCCAGCATTTT. Protein sequence: CASSIRVVRQPQHF. This chain uses TRBV12-3 or TRBV12-4 with TRBJ1-5, with D possibly being TRBD1 (5 bases). Between the trimmed V and J ends, which lost 5 bases and 7 bases, there was a span of 15 bases. This CDR3 region has 14 residues.

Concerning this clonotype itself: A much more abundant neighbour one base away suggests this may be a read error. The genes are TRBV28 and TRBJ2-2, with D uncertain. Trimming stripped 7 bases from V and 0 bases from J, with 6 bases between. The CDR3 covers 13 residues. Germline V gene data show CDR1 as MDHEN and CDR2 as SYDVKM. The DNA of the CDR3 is TGTGCCAGCAAAGGAGCGAACACCGGGGAGCTGTTTTTT. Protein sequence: CASKGANTGELFF. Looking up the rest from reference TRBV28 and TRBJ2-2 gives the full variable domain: DVKVTQSSRYLVKRTGEKVFLECVQDMDHENMFWYRQDPGLGLRLIYFSYDVKMKEKGDIPEGYSVSREKKERFSLILESASTNQTSMYLCASKGANTGELFFGEGSRLTVL.

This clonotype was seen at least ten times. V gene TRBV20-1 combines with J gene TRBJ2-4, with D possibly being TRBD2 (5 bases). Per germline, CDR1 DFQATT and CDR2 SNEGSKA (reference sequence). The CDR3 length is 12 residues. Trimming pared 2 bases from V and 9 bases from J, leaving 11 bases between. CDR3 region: CSARTPAGIQYF. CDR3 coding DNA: TGCAGTGCTAGAACTCCGGCGGGCATTCAGTACTTC.

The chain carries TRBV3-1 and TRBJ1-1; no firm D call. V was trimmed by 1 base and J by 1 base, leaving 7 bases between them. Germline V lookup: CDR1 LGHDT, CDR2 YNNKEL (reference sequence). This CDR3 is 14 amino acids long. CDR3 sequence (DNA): TGTGCCAGCAGCCAAGTCACGGGGAACACTGAAGCTTTCTTT. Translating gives CASSQVTGNTEAFF. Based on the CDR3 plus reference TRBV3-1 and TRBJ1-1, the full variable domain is DTAVSQTPKYLVTQMGNDKSIKCEQNLGHDTMYWYKQDSKKFLKIMFSYNNKELIINETVPNRFSPKSPDKAHLNLHINSLELGDSAVYFCASSQVTGNTEAFFGQGTRLTVV.

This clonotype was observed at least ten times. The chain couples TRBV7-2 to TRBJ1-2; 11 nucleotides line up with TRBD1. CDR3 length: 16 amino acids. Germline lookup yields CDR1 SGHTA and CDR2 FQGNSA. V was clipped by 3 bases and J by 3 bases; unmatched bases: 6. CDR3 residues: CASSFRTGGADYGYTF. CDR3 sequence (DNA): TGTGCCAGCAGCTTCCGGACAGGGGGCGCCGACTATGGCTACACCTTC.

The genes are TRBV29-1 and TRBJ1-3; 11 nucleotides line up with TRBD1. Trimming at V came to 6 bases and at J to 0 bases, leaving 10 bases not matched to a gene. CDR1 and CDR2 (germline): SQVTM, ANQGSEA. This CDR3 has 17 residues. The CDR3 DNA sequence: TGCAGCGTCGTGGACAGGGGGCCACGGAGCTCTGGAAACACCATATATTTT. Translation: CSVVDRGPRSSGNTIYF.

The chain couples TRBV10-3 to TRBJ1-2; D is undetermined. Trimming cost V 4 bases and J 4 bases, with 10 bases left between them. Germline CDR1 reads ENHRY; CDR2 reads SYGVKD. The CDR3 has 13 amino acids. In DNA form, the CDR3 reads TGTGCCATCAGTGGCCAGTTGGGCTATGGCTACACCTTC. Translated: CAISGQLGYGYTF.

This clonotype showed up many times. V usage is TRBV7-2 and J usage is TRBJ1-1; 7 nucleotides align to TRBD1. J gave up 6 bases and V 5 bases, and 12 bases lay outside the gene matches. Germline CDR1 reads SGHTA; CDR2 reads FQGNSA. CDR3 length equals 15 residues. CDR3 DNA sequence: TGTGCCAGCAGCCGGGACAGCTTACAAAGCGCTGAAGCTTTCTTT. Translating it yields CASSRDSLQSAEAFF.

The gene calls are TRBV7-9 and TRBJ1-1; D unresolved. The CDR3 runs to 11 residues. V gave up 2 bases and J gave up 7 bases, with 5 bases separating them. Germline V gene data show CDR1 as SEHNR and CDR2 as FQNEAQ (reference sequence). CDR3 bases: TGTGCCAGCAGCTTATTCGGTGAAGCTTTCTTT. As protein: CASSLFGEAFF.

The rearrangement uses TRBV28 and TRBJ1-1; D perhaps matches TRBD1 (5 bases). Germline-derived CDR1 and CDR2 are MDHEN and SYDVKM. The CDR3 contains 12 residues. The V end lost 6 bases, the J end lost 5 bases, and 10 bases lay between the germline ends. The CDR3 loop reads CASRKGVTEAFF. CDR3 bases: TGTGCCAGCAGAAAAGGGGTTACTGAAGCTTTCTTT.

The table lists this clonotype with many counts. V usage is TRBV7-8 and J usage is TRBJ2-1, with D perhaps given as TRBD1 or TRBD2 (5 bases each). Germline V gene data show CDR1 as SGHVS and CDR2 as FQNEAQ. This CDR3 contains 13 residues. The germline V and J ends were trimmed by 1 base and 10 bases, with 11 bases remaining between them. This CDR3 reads CASSLGDPREQFF. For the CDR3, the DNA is TGTGCCAGCAGCTTAGGGGACCCGCGGGAGCAGTTCTTC.

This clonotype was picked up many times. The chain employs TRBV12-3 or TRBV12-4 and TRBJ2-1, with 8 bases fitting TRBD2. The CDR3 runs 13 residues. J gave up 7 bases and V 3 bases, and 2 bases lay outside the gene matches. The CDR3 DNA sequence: TGTGCCAGCAGTTTCAGCGGGAGTAATGAGCAGTTCTTC. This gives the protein CASSFSGSNEQFF.

The CDR3 sequence is CASSSTPRGTNEKLFF. In nucleotides, the CDR3 is TGTGCCAGCAGCTCGACACCCCGAGGGACTAATGAAAAACTGTTTTTT. The genes are TRBV5-5 and TRBJ1-4, with D hard to call. The germline V gene has CDR1 SGHKS and CDR2 YYEKEE (reference sequence). The CDR3 is 16 amino acids. V was cut by 3 bases and J by 2 bases, with 14 bases left in between.

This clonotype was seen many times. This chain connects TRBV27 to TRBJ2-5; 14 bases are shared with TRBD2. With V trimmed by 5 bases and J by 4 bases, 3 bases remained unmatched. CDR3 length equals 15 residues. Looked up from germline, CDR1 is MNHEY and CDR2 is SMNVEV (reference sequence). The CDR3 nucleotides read TGTGCCAGCAGTCTCGGACTAGCGGGAGGAGAGACCCAGTACTTC. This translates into CASSLGLAGGETQYF.

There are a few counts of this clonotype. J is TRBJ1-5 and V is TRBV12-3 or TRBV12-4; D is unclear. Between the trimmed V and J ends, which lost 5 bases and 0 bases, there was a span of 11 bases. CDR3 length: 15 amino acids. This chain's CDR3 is CASSPRSYSNQPQHF. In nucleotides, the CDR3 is TGTGCCAGCAGTCCCCGTAGTTATAGCAATCAGCCCCAGCATTTT.

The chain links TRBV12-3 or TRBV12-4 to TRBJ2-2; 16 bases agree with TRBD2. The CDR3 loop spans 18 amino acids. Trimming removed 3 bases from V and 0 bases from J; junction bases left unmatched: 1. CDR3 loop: CASSFGTSGGANTGELFF. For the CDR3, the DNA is TGTGCCAGCAGTTTCGGGACTAGCGGGGGGGCGAACACCGGGGAGCTGTTTTTT.

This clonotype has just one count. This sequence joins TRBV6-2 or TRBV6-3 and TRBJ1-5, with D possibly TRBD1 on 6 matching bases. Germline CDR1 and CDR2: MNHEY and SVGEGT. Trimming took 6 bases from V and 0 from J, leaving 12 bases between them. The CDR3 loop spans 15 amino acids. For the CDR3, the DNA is TGTGCCAGCAGGGACAGAGGGAATAGCAATCAGCCCCAGCATTTT. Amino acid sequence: CASRDRGNSNQPQHF.

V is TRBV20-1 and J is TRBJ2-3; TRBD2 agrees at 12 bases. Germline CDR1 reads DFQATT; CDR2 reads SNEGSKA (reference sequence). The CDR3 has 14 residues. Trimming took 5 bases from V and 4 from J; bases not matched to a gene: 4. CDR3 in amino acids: CSAQLAGGSDTQYF. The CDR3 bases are TGCAGTGCTCAACTAGCGGGGGGTTCAGATACGCAGTATTTT.

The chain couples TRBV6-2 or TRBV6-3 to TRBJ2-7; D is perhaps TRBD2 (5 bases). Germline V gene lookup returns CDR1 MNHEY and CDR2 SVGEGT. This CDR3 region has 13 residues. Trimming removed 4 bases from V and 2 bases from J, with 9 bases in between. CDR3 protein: CASSFSGTYEQYF. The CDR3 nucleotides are TGTGCCAGCAGTTTCTCGGGGACCTACGAGCAGTACTTC.

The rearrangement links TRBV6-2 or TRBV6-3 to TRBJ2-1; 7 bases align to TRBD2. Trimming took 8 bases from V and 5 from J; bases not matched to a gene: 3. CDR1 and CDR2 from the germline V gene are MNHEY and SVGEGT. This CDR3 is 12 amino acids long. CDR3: CASRGVDNEQFF. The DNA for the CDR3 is TGTGCCAGCCGGGGGGTTGACAATGAGCAGTTCTTC.

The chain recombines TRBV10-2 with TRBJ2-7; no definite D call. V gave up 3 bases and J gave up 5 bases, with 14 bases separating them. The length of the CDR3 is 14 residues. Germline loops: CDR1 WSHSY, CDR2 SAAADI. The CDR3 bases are TGCGCCAGCAGTGAAGTCCAGCGATTAAACGAGCAGTACTTC. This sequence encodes CASSEVQRLNEQYF.

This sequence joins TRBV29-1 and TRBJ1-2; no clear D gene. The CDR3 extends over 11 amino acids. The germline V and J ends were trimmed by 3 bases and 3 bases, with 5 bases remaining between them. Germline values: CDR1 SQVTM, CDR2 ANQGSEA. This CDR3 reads CSVDRDYGYTF. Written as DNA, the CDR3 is TGCAGCGTTGACCGGGACTATGGCTACACCTTC.